This T cell receptor (beta chain) was sequenced in a study of cytomegalovirus exposure and HLA in healthy donors. The V segment lost 4 bases and the J segment 1 base; nucleotides outside the gene matches: 10. Germline CDR1 reads LGHNA; CDR2 reads YNFKEQ. The CDR3 has 17 amino acids. 60 Vbeta and 13 Jbeta primers were used in PCR. Clones were sequenced by immunoSEQ multiplex PCR, and TCRdb holds only the in-frame ones, with some missing. The table has around 130,000 clones, roughly 70% seen once; the top ten hold less than 2.5%. Sequencing used PBMCs. The chain links TRBV4-2 to TRBJ2-5, with TRBD2 matching 9 bases. The receptor comes from a woman aged 40-49 years in good health and CMV-seropositive. This CDR3 is CASSRNLAGRSQETQYF. In nucleotides, the CDR3 is TGTGCCAGCAGCCGAAACCTAGCGGGGAGATCCCAAGAGACCCAGTACTTC.